This TCR beta chain derives from a study of Graves' ophthalmopathy and Graves' hyperthyroidism. The CDR3 sequence is 14 residues long. Germline V gene lookup returns CDR1 LNHDA and CDR2 SQIVND (reference sequence). V gave up 6 bases and J gave up 0 bases, with 9 bases separating them. This clonotype was counted at least ten times. Absence of ophthalmopathy within 18 months of follow-up defined stable hyperthyroidism. Clinical symptoms, serum thyroxine, TRAb, thyroid ultrasound and orbital computed tomography determined diagnosis. TCR beta CDR3 regions were amplified from RNA transcripts. HTBI primers were employed in first-round RT-PCR, then a second-round multiplex PCR followed. Via MiXCR, TCRdb re-called the multiplex PCR reads, giving one row per CDR3 protein. In the table there are under 800,000 distinct CDR3 sequences, approximately 22% of which are singletons.

This receptor was identified in a woman aged 18 to 35 with stable Graves' hyperthyroidism. Some clones in this sample may be carry-over from other donors' samples. The specimen sequenced was peripheral blood. The V and J genes are TRBV19 and TRBJ1-5; D is unclear. Written as DNA, the CDR3 is TGTGCCAGTAGGGGAAGATATAGCAATCAGCCCCAGCATTTT. Translating it yields CASRGRYSNQPQHF.